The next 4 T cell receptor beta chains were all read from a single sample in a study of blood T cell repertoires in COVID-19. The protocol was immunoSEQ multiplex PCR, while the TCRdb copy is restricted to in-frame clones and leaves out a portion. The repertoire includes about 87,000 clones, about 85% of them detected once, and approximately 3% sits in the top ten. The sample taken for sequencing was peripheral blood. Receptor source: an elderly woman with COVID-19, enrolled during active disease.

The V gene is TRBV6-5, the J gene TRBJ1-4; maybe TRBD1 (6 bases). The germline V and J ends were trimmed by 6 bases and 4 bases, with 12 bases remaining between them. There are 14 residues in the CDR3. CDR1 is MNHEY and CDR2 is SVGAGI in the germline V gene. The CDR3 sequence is CASSATGGNEKLFF. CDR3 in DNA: TGTGCCAGCAGCGCGACAGGTGGTAATGAAAAACTGTTTTTT.

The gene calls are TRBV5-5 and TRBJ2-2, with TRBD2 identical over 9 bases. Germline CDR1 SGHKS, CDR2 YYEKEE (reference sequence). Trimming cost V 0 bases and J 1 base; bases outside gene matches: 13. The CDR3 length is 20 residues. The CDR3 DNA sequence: TGTGCCAGCAGCTTGGTTGTGGCGGGAGGGCTAAAAATGAACACCGGGGAGCTGTTTTTT. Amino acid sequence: CASSLVVAGGLKMNTGELFF.

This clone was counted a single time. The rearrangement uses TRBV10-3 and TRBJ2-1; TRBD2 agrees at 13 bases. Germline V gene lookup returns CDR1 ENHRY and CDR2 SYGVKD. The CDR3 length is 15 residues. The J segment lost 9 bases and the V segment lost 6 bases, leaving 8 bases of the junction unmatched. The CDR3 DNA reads TGTGCCATCAGACCAACTAGCGGGGGGGCGGTTGAGCAGTTCTTC. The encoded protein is CAIRPTSGGAVEQFF.

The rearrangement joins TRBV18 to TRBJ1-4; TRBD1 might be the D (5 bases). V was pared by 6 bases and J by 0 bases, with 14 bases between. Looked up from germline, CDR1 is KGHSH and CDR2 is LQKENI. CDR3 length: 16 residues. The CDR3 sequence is CASSPIKGPTNEKLFF. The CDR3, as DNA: TGTGCCAGCTCCCCAATAAAGGGGCCAACTAATGAAAAACTGTTTTTT.